The source of this T cell receptor beta chain is a study of T cells after yellow fever vaccination. Whole-study findings and limits: The study found a weaker secondary response that peaked faster, day 5 versus 15.

Ten or more counts support this clonotype. What it binds is not known. MiXCR, run by TCRdb on the 5' RACE reads, gives a single entry per CDR3 protein. The sample includes around 310,000 distinct CDR3 sequences, roughly 3.5% of them seen just once. Trimming removed 2 bases at V and 7 bases at J, with 14 bases between. CDR1 is MNHEY, CDR2 SMNVEV, per germline (reference sequence). CDR3 length: 14 amino acids. The genes are TRBV27 and TRBJ2-5, with a weak D call TRBD1 (5 bases). The sequences come from PBMCs, collected on the day of the yellow fever booster vaccination. This receptor was identified in a man aged 18 to 35 who received the YFV17D yellow fever vaccine. In DNA form, the CDR3 reads TGTGCCAGCAGTTTAGGCGGCGATACAGGGACCCAGTACTTC. Protein: CASSLGGDTGTQYF.